This is a list of T cell receptor beta chains from one sample in a study of radiation and T cells in renal cell carcinoma. The protocol was immunoSEQ multiplex PCR, while the TCRdb copy is restricted to in-frame clones and leaves out a portion. Among roughly 160,000 clones listed, about 85% were seen once. The sample here was blood, taken from a patient whose treatment included radiotherapy and nephrectomy. Receptors originate from a woman aged 45-59 years with renal cell carcinoma. Each CDR3 is given with its conserved first and last residue. The D gene is left open where the match is weak. Only part of the rows carry a size: once, few, many, or a class if the clone is expanded.

CDR3nt	CDR3aa	abundance	d_gene	v_gene	j_gene
TGTGCCAGCAGCCAAGAAGGTTGGGGACTAGCGGTAGGGCAGTATTTT	CASSQEGWGLAVGQYF	once	TRBD2	TRBV14	TRBJ2-3
TGCGCCAGCAGCCAGGGCAGGGACGGTGAGCAGTTCTTC	CASSQGRDGEQFF	.	.	TRBV4-3	TRBJ2-1
TGTGCCAGCATCCTGACAGGGGCAACTAATGAAAAACTGTTTTTT	CASILTGATNEKLFF	.	TRBD1	TRBV2	TRBJ1-4
TGCAGCGTTTCAGGGAGACAGACCGAGGGAGGCTACACCTTC	CSVSGRQTEGGYTF	.	.	TRBV29-1	TRBJ1-2
TGTGCCACCAGCAGAGATGGGAGGGGCAATCAGCCCCAGCATTTT	CATSRDGRGNQPQHF	.	.	TRBV15	TRBJ1-5
TGTGCCAGCAGTTGGGCGGGGGGCCACAATGAGCAGTTCTTC	CASSWAGGHNEQFF	.	TRBD2	TRBV27	TRBJ2-1
TGTGCCAGCAGCGCTAGAACCGGGACAGGGGCCTCGGGTAACACCGGGGAGCTGTTTTTT	CASSARTGTGASGNTGELFF	.	TRBD1	TRBV14	TRBJ2-2
TGTGCCAGCAGCTCCTTTGGGGGCGCCAAAAACATTCAGTACTTC	CASSSFGGAKNIQYF	.	.	TRBV7-3	TRBJ2-4
TGTGCCAGCAGCGTCCGAGTCGGGGGGGCTACAGATACGCAGTATTTT	CASSVRVGGATDTQYF	.	TRBD2	TRBV9	TRBJ2-3
TGTGCCAGCAGAATTGGACCTTATGGCTACACCTTC	CASRIGPYGYTF	.	.	TRBV28	TRBJ1-2
TGCGCCAGCAGCACCTACGGGGATAGCAATCAGCCCCAGCATTTT	CASSTYGDSNQPQHF	.	.	TRBV5-1	TRBJ1-5
TGTGCCAGCAGGGTGGACAGGGAGGATGAGCAGTTCTTC	CASRVDREDEQFF	once	TRBD1	TRBV6-1	TRBJ2-1
TGCGCCAGCAGCCAACGTCCGGGACAGGGGGCCTTTAATTCACCCCTCCACTTT	CASSQRPGQGAFNSPLHF	.	TRBD1	TRBV4-3	TRBJ1-6
TGTGCCAGCGGCTCCGGGGCAGCTAATGAAAAACTGTTTTTT	CASGSGAANEKLFF	once	.	TRBV7-9	TRBJ1-4
TGTGCCAGCAGTTCAGGGGCTTTGGGGGCCAACGTCCTGACTTTC	CASSSGALGANVLTF	.	.	TRBV7-9	TRBJ2-6
TGTGCCAGTACTTCTCCATCACGCCTGGGACAGGGTGAAAACACCATATATTTT	CASTSPSRLGQGENTIYF	once	TRBD1	TRBV19	TRBJ1-3
TGCGCCAGCAGCCTCACAGGGATGAACACTGAAGCTTTCTTT	CASSLTGMNTEAFF	.	.	TRBV5-1	TRBJ1-1
TGTGCCAGCAGTGTCGGGTTGCCCAATCAGCCCCAGCATTTT	CASSVGLPNQPQHF	.	.	TRBV2	TRBJ1-5
TGTGCCAGCTCACCACCACTGGGAGGGGTCACTGAAGCTTTCTTT	CASSPPLGGVTEAFF	.	.	TRBV18	TRBJ1-1
TGTGCCAGCAGTCCAAGATTGGGGGATAAAAACACTGAAGCTTTCTTT	CASSPRLGDKNTEAFF	once	.	TRBV6-6	TRBJ1-1
TGTGCCAGCAGCTGGCGGGGGCCGACAGTTACTAGCACAGATACGCAGTATTTT	CASSWRGPTVTSTDTQYF	once	.	TRBV5-5	TRBJ2-3
TGTGCCAGCGGGGAATTGACCGGGTATGGCTACACCTTC	CASGELTGYGYTF	.	.	TRBV6-5	TRBJ1-2
TGTGCCAGCAGCCCCTACAGGCGCGACTATGGCTACACCTTC	CASSPYRRDYGYTF	.	.	TRBV6-6	TRBJ1-2
TGTGCCAGCAGCTTCAACCAGGGAAATGAAAAACTGTTTTTT	CASSFNQGNEKLFF	.	.	TRBV7-8	TRBJ1-4
TGTGCCAGCAGCTTGGGCGGGGTAGTGAAGTTCTTC	CASSLGGVVKFF	.	.	TRBV7-8	TRBJ2-1
TGTGCCAGCAACCGGGGTGTGACTGAAGCTTTCTTT	CASNRGVTEAFF	.	.	TRBV2	TRBJ1-1
TGTGCCATCAGTGAGTCGCAGGGGGCCCAGCCCCAGCATTTT	CAISESQGAQPQHF	.	TRBD1	TRBV10-3	TRBJ1-5
TGTGCCAGTAGTAGCGGGGGGTACACAGATACGCAGTATTTT	CASSSGGYTDTQYF	.	TRBD2	TRBV19	TRBJ2-3
TGTGCCAGTAGTTTACTCCCGGGACAGGGGAACACCGGGGAGCTGTTTTTT	CASSLLPGQGNTGELFF	.	TRBD1	TRBV19	TRBJ2-2
TGTGCCAGCAGGAAACAGGGAGCGAACACCGGGGAGCTGTTTTTT	CASRKQGANTGELFF	.	.	TRBV2	TRBJ2-2
TGTGCCAGCAGCCCAGGGGTGAGGTACTATGGCTACACCTTC	CASSPGVRYYGYTF	once	.	TRBV11-2	TRBJ1-2
TGTGCCAGCCTGAGGACAGGCGTTTTGATGAACACTGAAGCTTTCTTT	CASLRTGVLMNTEAFF	.	TRBD1	TRBV2	TRBJ1-1
TGTGCCAGCAGCTTGGCCCGGACGAAAGGGGGCCACGAGCAGTACTTC	CASSLARTKGGHEQYF	.	TRBD1	TRBV5-5	TRBJ2-7
TGTGCCAGCAGCTTGGCTGGACGGTCGAACACTGAAGCTTTCTTT	CASSLAGRSNTEAFF	.	.	TRBV5-4	TRBJ1-1
TGTGCCAGCAGACCTACCTGGGGTTCACTAGCGGGGTTAGGTGAGCAGTTCTTC	CASRPTWGSLAGLGEQFF	.	TRBD2	TRBV5-6	TRBJ2-1
TGTGCCAGTAGTATCGCAGGGGGTGGTGGAAACACCATATATTTT	CASSIAGGGGNTIYF	.	TRBD1	TRBV19	TRBJ1-3
TGTGCCACCAGCAGAGATCGGGCAGGGAACGGCTACACCTTC	CATSRDRAGNGYTF	.	.	TRBV15	TRBJ1-2
TGTGCCAGTCGACAGGGGGATAATTCACCCCTCCACTTT	CASRQGDNSPLHF	.	TRBD1	TRBV18	TRBJ1-6
TGTGCCACCAGCAGATACCCCAGCCTCATCGAGCAGTACTTC	CATSRYPSLIEQYF	.	.	TRBV15	TRBJ2-7